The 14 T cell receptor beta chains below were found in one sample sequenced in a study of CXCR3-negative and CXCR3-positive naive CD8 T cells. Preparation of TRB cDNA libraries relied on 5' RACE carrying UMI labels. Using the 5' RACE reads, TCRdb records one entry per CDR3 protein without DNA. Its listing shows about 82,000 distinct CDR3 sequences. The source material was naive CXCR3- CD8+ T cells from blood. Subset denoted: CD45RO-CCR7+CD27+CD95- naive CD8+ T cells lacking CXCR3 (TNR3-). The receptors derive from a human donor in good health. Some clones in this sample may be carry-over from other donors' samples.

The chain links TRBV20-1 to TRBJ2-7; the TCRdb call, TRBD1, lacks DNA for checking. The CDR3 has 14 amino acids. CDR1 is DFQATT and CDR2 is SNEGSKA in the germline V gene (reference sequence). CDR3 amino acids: CSAREVQGGYEQYF.

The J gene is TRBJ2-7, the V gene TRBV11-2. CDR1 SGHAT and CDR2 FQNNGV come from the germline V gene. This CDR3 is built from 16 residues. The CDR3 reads CASSLEFRTNSYEQYF.

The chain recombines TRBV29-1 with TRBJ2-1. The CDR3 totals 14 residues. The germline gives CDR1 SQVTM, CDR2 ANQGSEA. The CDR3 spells CSVEASVSVNEQFF.

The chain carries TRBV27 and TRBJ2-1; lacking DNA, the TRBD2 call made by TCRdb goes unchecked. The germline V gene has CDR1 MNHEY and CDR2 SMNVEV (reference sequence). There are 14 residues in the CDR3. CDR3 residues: CASSSVQEDNEQFF.

This CDR3 is CASSRSLNRNTGELFF. The J gene is TRBJ2-2, the V gene TRBV6-2 or TRBV6-3. This CDR3 is 16 amino acids long. Germline-derived CDR1 and CDR2 are MNHEY and SVGEGT.

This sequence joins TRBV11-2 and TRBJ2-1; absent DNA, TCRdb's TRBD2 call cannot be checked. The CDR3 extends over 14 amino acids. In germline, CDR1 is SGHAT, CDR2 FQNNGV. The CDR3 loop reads CASSSGLRPNEQFF.

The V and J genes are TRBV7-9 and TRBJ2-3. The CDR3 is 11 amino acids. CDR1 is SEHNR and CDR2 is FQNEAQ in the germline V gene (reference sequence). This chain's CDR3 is CASSLIDTQYF. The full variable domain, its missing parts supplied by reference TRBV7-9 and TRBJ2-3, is DTGVSQNPRHKITKRGQNVTFRCDPISEHNRLYWYRQTLGQGPEFLTYFQNEAQLEKSRLLSDRFSAERPKGSFSTLEIQRTEQGDSAMYLCASSLIDTQYFGPGTRLTVL.

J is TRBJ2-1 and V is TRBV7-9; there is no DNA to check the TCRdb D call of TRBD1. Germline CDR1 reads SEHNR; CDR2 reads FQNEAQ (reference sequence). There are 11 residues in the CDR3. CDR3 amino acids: CASGPGTEQFF.

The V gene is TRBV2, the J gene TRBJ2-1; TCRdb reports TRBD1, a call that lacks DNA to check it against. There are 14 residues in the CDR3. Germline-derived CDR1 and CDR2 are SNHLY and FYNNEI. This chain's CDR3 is CASNSASSYNEQFF.

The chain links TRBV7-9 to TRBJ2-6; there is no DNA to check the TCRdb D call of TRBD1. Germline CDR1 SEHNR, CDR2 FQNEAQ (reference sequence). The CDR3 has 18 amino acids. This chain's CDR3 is CASSFPGQGAAGANVLTF.

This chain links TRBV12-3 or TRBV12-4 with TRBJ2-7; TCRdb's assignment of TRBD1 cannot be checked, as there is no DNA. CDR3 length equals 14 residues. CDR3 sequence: CACQIGTTDYEQYF.

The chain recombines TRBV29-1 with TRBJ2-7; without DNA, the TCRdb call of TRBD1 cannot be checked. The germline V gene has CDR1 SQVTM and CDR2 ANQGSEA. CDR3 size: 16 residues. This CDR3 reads CSVEGPLEGDTYEQYF.

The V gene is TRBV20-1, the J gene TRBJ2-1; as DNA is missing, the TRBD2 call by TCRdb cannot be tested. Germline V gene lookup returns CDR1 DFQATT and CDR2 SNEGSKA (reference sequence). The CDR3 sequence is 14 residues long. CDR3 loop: CSAVSGRDYNEQFF.

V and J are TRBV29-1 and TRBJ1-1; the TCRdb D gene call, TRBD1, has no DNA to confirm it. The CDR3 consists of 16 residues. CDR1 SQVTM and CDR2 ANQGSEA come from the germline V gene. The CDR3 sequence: CSVEKGASPGNTEAFF.